Presented here are 22 T cell receptor beta chains from one specimen sequenced in a study of blood T cell repertoires in COVID-19. Data came from immunoSEQ multiplex PCR; TCRdb stores just in-frame clones and leaves some out. Of 70,000 or so clones in the sample, roughly 71% were seen once. The sample taken for sequencing was peripheral blood. The receptor set was obtained from a man in his 60s with COVID-19, enrolled during active disease.

This chain links TRBV5-1 with TRBJ1-1; D remains ambiguous. The CDR3 loop spans 14 amino acids. The germline V and J ends were trimmed by 1 base and 1 base, with 8 bases remaining between them. Germline V gene data show CDR1 as SGHRS and CDR2 as YFSETQ. The DNA for the CDR3 is TGCGCCAGCAGCTTGACAGCGGGGAACACTGAAGCTTTCTTT. Encoded protein: CASSLTAGNTEAFF.

V gene TRBV5-4 combines with J gene TRBJ2-7, with 11 nucleotides matching TRBD2. Trimming removed 3 bases from V and 3 bases from J; junction bases left unmatched: 5. CDR1 is SGHNT and CDR2 is YYREEE in the germline V gene (reference sequence). The CDR3 is made up of 15 amino acids. CDR3 region: CASSSGLAAVYEQYF. CDR3 coding DNA: TGTGCCAGCAGCTCGGGACTAGCGGCGGTCTACGAGCAGTACTTC.

The chain has TRBV5-6 and TRBJ2-2; 8 bases agree with TRBD1. This CDR3 contains 15 residues. Looked up from germline, CDR1 is SGHDT and CDR2 is YYEEEE. Trimming removed 1 base from V and 3 bases from J; junction bases left unmatched: 2. The CDR3 sequence: CASSLQGADTGELFF. The CDR3 coding sequence is TGTGCCAGCAGCTTGCAGGGGGCAGACACCGGGGAGCTGTTTTTT.

This clone has a single count. The rearrangement joins TRBV7-3 to TRBJ1-2, with D perhaps matching TRBD1 (6 bases). V was trimmed by 5 bases and J by 6 bases, leaving 19 bases between them. Germline V gene sequence: CDR1 SGHTA, CDR2 FQGTGA. This CDR3 is 15 amino acids long. This CDR3 reads CASSPQRAGEHGYTF. DNA for the CDR3: TGTGCCAGCAGCCCACAACGCGCAGGGGAGCATGGCTACACCTTC.

This chain's CDR3 is CASSGTSGNEQFF. The CDR3 coding sequence is TGTGCCAGCAGCGGGACTAGCGGTAATGAGCAGTTCTTC. The rearrangement links TRBV2 to TRBJ2-1; 11 positions agree with TRBD2. CDR1 and CDR2 (germline): SNHLY, FYNNEI. This CDR3 is 13 amino acids long. Unmatched junction bases numbered 2, after V lost 6 bases and J lost 7 bases.

This clone was observed a single time. The V and J genes are TRBV3-1 (or the pseudogene TRBV3-2) and TRBJ2-7, with TRBD2 matching 8 bases. Trimming took 2 bases from V and 4 from J; bases not matched to a gene: 7. The CDR3 covers 15 residues. CDR1 LGHDT and CDR2 YNNKEL come from the germline V gene (reference sequence). CDR3 coding DNA: TGTGCCAGCAGCCAACCGGGACTAGGAACTTACGAGCAGTACTTC. It yields the protein CASSQPGLGTYEQYF.

The V gene is TRBV24-1, the J gene TRBJ2-3; no firm D call. CDR1 is KGHDR, CDR2 SFDVKD, per germline. This CDR3 spans 11 amino acids. V lost 5 bases, J lost 3 bases, and 2 bases lay in between. CDR3: CATSVTDTQYF. CDR3 nucleotide sequence: TGTGCCACCAGTGTAACAGATACGCAGTATTTT.

The V and J genes are TRBV4-1 and TRBJ1-4, with a possible D match to TRBD1 (6 bases). V lost 6 bases and J lost 8, with 10 bases in between. The CDR3 contains 12 residues. Germline lookup yields CDR1 MGHRA and CDR2 YSYEKL. The CDR3 protein is CASRNRAEKLFF. The CDR3 DNA sequence: TGCGCCAGCAGAAACAGGGCGGAAAAACTGTTTTTT.

The V call is TRBV20-1, the J call TRBJ1-4; a weak D match, TRBD1 (6 bases). CDR1 is DFQATT and CDR2 is SNEGSKA in the germline V gene (reference sequence). The CDR3 consists of 14 residues. Trimming took 6 bases from V and 8 from J, leaving 19 bases between them. The CDR3 loop is CSASVGGLGEKLFF. CDR3 sequence (DNA): TGCAGTGCCAGTGTGGGGGGGCTCGGGGAAAAACTGTTTTTT.

The chain joins TRBV3-1 (or the pseudogene TRBV3-2) to TRBJ2-2, with D maybe TRBD2 (6 bases). The CDR3 is made up of 15 amino acids. Trimming pared 4 bases from V and 1 base from J, leaving 10 bases between. Germline loops: CDR1 LGHDT, CDR2 YNNKEL (reference sequence). CDR3 sequence: CASSRRGENTGELFF. The DNA for the CDR3 is TGTGCCAGCAGCCGCCGCGGGGAGAACACCGGGGAGCTGTTTTTT.

The chain uses TRBV6-1 and TRBJ1-1, with a weak D call TRBD1 (5 bases). The V end lost 1 base, the J end lost 0 bases, and 12 bases lay between the germline ends. The V gene's germline CDR1 is MNHNS and CDR2 SASEGT. The CDR3 consists of 16 residues. In nucleotides, the CDR3 is TGTGCCAGCAGTGAAGTGGGGGGTAGGATGAACACTGAAGCTTTCTTT. Protein product: CASSEVGGRMNTEAFF.

This clone was counted a few times. V is TRBV2 and J is TRBJ2-7; 11 nucleotides match TRBD2. After removal of 6 bases from V and 2 bases from J, the junction contained 3 bases not matched to a gene. CDR1 is SNHLY and CDR2 is FYNNEI in the germline V gene. CDR3 size: 14 residues. CDR3 DNA: TGTGCCAGCAGCATGACTAGCGGGACCTACGAGCAGTACTTC. Its translation: CASSMTSGTYEQYF.

The gene calls are TRBV30 and TRBJ1-2; D gene uncertain. V gave up 0 bases and J gave up 8 bases, with 10 bases separating them. The germline V gene has CDR1 GTSNPN and CDR2 SVGIG (reference sequence). This CDR3 is built from 12 residues. The DNA for the CDR3 is TGTGCCTGGAGTGTCCAATCTATGGGCTACACCTTC. This encodes CAWSVQSMGYTF.

This clone was counted between two and nine times. The rearrangement joins TRBV3-1 (or the pseudogene TRBV3-2) to TRBJ1-3; D is perhaps TRBD1 (6 bases). Trimming left V 5 bases short and J 4 bases short, with 12 bases between. Germline loops: CDR1 LGHDT, CDR2 YNNKEL (reference sequence). The CDR3 length is 14 residues. CDR3 sequence reads: CASSDLDSGNTIYF. CDR3 DNA: TGTGCCAGCAGCGACTTGGACAGCGGAAACACCATATATTTT.

The chain links TRBV12-3 or TRBV12-4 to TRBJ1-2, with D hard to call. Trimming cost V 2 bases and J 8 bases, with 12 bases left between them. The CDR3 is 13 residues long. CDR3 nucleotide sequence: TGTGCCAGCAGTTTATTTACTACTCGAGGCTACACCTTC. This codes for CASSLFTTRGYTF.

The chain carries TRBV4-1 and TRBJ2-1; D is possibly TRBD2 (5 bases). Trimming removed 0 bases from V and 0 bases from J, with 12 bases in between. CDR1 and CDR2 (germline): MGHRA, YSYEKL. This CDR3 is built from 17 residues. Written as DNA, the CDR3 is TGCGCCAGCAGCCAAGATCGGGGTCTTAGCTCCTACAATGAGCAGTTCTTC. This encodes CASSQDRGLSSYNEQFF.

This clone was picked up one time. The chain carries TRBV5-1 and TRBJ2-1; 8 bases align to TRBD2. Trimming at V came to 3 bases and at J to 4 bases, leaving 3 bases not matched to a gene. Germline CDR1 is SGHRS and CDR2 is YFSETQ. This CDR3 has 14 amino acids. For the CDR3, the DNA is TGCGCCAGCAGCTCGAGCGGGAGTTACAATGAGCAGTTCTTC. Protein product: CASSSSGSYNEQFF.

This clone was seen a handful of times. This chain uses TRBV5-1 with TRBJ1-1; D gene uncertain. The CDR3 contains 13 residues. Trimming took off 1 base at V and 6 bases at J, with 10 bases between the two ends. Per the germline V gene, CDR1 is SGHRS and CDR2 is YFSETQ. As DNA, the CDR3 is TGCGCCAGCAGCTTGCGGGCGGGCGCTGAAGCTTTCTTT. It specifies CASSLRAGAEAFF.

The rearrangement uses TRBV19 and TRBJ2-3; D is uncertain. This CDR3 comprises 15 residues. Germline V CDR1 and CDR2: LNHDA, SQIVND (reference sequence). V was shortened by 5 bases and J by 3 bases, with 15 bases between the two germline ends. DNA of the CDR3: TGTGCCAGTAGTCCCTTTGATAGTAGAACAGATACGCAGTATTTT. It is translated as CASSPFDSRTDTQYF.

V is TRBV6-5 and J is TRBJ2-7; 7 bases map to TRBD2. Germline values: CDR1 MNHEY, CDR2 SVGAGI. With V trimmed by 0 bases and J by 6 bases, 5 bases remained unmatched. The CDR3 has 14 amino acids. CDR3 loop: CASSYSLRTSEQYF. CDR3 nucleotide sequence: TGTGCCAGCAGTTACTCACTTCGGACTAGCGAGCAGTACTTC.

This clone was seen a single time. The chain joins TRBV6-1 to TRBJ2-4; TRBD1 matches 8 bases. The length of the CDR3 is 15 residues. Trimming at V came to 7 bases and at J to 0 bases, leaving 5 bases not matched to a gene. The V gene's germline CDR1 is MNHNS and CDR2 SASEGT. Written as DNA, the CDR3 is TGTGCCAGCAACACAGGGGGGCTAGCCAAAAACATTCAGTACTTC. Protein: CASNTGGLAKNIQYF.

The chain has TRBV7-3 and TRBJ2-2; no clear D. This CDR3 spans 11 amino acids. The V and J ends lost 5 bases and 7 bases respectively, with 5 bases between them. CDR1 and CDR2 from the germline V gene are SGHTA and FQGTGA. CDR3 protein: CASSTGGELFF. DNA for the CDR3: TGTGCCAGCAGCACCGGCGGGGAGCTGTTTTTT.